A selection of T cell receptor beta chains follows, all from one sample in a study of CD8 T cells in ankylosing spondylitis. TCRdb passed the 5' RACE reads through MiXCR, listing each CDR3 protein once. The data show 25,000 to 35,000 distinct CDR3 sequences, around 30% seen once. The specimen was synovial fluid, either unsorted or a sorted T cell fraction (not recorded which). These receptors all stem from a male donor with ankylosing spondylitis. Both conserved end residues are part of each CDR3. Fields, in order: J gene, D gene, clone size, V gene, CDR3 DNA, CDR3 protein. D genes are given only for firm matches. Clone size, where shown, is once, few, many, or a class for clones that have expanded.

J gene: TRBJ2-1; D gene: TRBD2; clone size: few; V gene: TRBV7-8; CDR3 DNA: TGTGCCAGCAGCTTGGGACTAGCGGGATACAATGAGCAGTTCTTC; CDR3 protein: CASSLGLAGYNEQFF
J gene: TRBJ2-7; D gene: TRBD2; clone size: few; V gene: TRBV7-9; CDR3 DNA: TGTGCCAGCAGCTTATCCGGGACTAGCAGAACCTACGAGCAGTACTTC; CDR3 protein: CASSLSGTSRTYEQYF
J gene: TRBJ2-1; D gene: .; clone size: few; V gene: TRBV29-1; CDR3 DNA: TGCAGCGTTGCTCGACAGAATGAGCAGTTCTTC; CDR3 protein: CSVARQNEQFF
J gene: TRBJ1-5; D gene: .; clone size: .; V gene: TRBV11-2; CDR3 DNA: TGTGCCAGCAGCTTAGGGGTTCTCAGCAATCAGCCCCAGCATTTT; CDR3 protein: CASSLGVLSNQPQHF
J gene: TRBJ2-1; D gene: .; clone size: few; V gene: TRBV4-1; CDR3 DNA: TGCGCCAGCAGCCAAGATCACAGGAGAGCCTACAATGAGCAGTTCTTC; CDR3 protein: CASSQDHRRAYNEQFF
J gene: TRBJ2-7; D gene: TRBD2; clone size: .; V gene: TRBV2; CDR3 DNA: TGTGCCAGCAGTGAAAGGCTAGCGGGAGTCTACGAGCAGTACTTC; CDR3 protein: CASSERLAGVYEQYF
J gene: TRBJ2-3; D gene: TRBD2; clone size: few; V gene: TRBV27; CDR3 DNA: TGTGCCAGCAGTTCCCGGGGTAGCGGGAGGACAGATACGCAGTATTTT; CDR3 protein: CASSSRGSGRTDTQYF
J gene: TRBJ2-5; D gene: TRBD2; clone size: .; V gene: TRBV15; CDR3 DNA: TGTGCCACCAGCTCCCTCCTTCGGACTAGCGGGTCAGAGACCCAGTACTTC; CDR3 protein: CATSSLLRTSGSETQYF
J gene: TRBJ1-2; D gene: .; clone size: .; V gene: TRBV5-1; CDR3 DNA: TGCGCCAGCAGCTTCTTTCAACCTTCGGGCTATGGCTACACCTTC; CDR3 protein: CASSFFQPSGYGYTF
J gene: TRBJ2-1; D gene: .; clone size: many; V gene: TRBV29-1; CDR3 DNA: TGCAGCGTTGGATCTGGGTTCGATGAGCAGTTCTTC; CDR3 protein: CSVGSGFDEQFF
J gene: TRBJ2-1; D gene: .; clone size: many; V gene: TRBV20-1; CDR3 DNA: TGCAGTGCCGGCTCCCCAAGCTCCTACAATGAGCAGTTCTTC; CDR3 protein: CSAGSPSSYNEQFF
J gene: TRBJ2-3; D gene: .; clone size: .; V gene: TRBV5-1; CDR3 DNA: TGCGCCAGCAGCTTTACGCAGGTTCGGGATACGCAGTATTTT; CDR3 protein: CASSFTQVRDTQYF
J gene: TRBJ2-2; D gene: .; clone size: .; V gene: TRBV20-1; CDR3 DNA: TGCAGTGCTACCCCCGGGACATCATCCTCCGGGGAGCTGTTTTTT; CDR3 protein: CSATPGTSSSGELFF
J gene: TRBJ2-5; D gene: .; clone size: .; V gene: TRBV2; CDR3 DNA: TGTGCCAGCAGTGGAGAGGAGAGGGGGGAGACCCAGTACTTC; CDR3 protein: CASSGEERGETQYF
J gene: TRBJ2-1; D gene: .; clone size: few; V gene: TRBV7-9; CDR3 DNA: TGTGCCACCACTGGCGGAGGTTATGAGCAGTTCTTC; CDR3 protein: CATTGGGYEQFF
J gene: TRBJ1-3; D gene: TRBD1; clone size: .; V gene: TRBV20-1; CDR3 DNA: TGCAGTGCTAGAGTCCCGGACAGGGTCTCTGGAAACACCATATATTTT; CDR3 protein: CSARVPDRVSGNTIYF
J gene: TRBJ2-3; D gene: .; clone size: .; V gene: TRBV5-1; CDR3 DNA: TGCGCCAGCAGCTGGAGTAAAGGTAAAGGGCCGGGGTCTCTGGGAGATACGCAGTATTTT; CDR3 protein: CASSWSKGKGPGSLGDTQYF
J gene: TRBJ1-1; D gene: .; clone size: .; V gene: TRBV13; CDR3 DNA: TGTGCCAGCAGCTTAGGATGGGCGGGCACTGAAGCTTTCTTT; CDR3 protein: CASSLGWAGTEAFF